This entry features one T cell receptor beta chain sequence. This sample was included in a study of cytomegalovirus exposure and HLA in healthy donors. V lost 1 base, J lost 8 bases, and 8 bases lay in between. CDR1 SGHVS and CDR2 FNYEAQ come from the germline V gene. The CDR3 covers 13 residues. A multiplex PCR was run with 60 Vbeta primers and 13 Jbeta primers. TCRdb's table, derived via immunoSEQ multiplex PCR, lists solely in-frame clones and lacks some. This sample yields about 150,000 clones, of which around 75% are seen a single time; approximately 1.8% belongs to the top ten. The origin of this receptor is a woman younger than 30 in good health and CMV-seronegative. The chain has TRBV7-6 and TRBJ1-4, with unresolved D. The material sequenced was PBMCs. The CDR3 protein is CASSLDGGEKLFF. CDR3 coding DNA: TGTGCCAGCAGCTTAGATGGAGGGGAAAAACTGTTTTTT.